What follows is one T cell receptor (beta chain) and its context. The count of this clone is one. This receptor's antigen is unknown. Qualities for individual bases were not recorded, and no much larger clone is one base off. CD8 naive samples were CD45RO-negative cells positively selected for CCR7, giving a CD45RA+CCR7+ population that excluded TemRA cells. Healthy HIV-negative adults with no recently reported acute infections or vaccinations were included as donors. Only Caucasian adults living in Nashville, Tennessee, USA were represented among the donors. Blood was collected by leukapheresis, and PBMCs were isolated by Ficoll-Histopaque density gradient centrifugation and then cryopreserved in liquid nitrogen vapor phase. Analytical flow cytometry was used to check the purity and quantity of each magnetically sorted T cell population. Genomic DNA was isolated from each sorted fraction and quantified by UV absorbance on a Nanodrop 2000c.

Measured from the cysteine to the phenylalanine, the CDR3 is 16 residues long. Solely the CDR3 DNA is kept, with 48 bases framed from the first base. Ends trimmed: V by 0 bases, J by 1 base; bases unmatched to a gene: 5. The germline V gene sets CDR1 to SGDLS and CDR2 to YYNGEE. TCR CDR3 regions were amplified from genomic DNA by multiplex PCR using the deep immunoSEQ assay. For each cell subset, the extracted genomic DNA was distributed evenly across all wells of several immunoSEQ 96-well plates, and each plate served as one replicate. For sorted subsets, 200 to 250 ng of genomic DNA, equivalent to 25,000 to 35,000 T cell genomes, went into each replicate PCR. The purified libraries were quantified using a Qubit 3.0 fluorometer, sized with a Bioanalyzer 2100, and then quantified again using the KAPA Library Quantification kit. Each immunoSEQ 96-well plate was sequenced on its own single-read 150-cycle Illumina NextSeq 550 flow cell. From the authors' description of their analysis: The immunoSEQ output contained only junctional sequences without quality scores, so filtering could not match that applied to full-length reads. To assign V/J genes and CDR3, sequences were annotated against IMGT germline references using PyIR, a Python wrapper for IgBLAST v1.9. Reads were removed for weak V/J assignments (E-value above 1e-6), missing CDR3, stop codons, out-of-frame junctions, or ambiguous translated residues. V3J clonotypes were defined as sequences sharing an identical inferred V gene, J gene, and CDR3 amino acid sequence. The percentage overlap between two repertoires was calculated by dividing the number of shared unique clonotypes by the size of the smaller repertoire. Repertoire richness was assessed with RTK rarefaction, the Chao1 estimator, and Recon v2.1 estimates of unobserved clonotypes. OLGA was used to compute generation probabilities for all TCRbeta clonotypes that the gDNA method yielded from a handful of donors. TCRdb carries this immuneACCESS record with in-frame sequences only. Its versions omit some clonotypes, under half of them owing to an unresolved V gene in the studies checked, with the rest unexplained. The DNA was the basis for D and trimming; V, J and clone size are from that table. This sample has 550,000 to 600,000 clones in its table, and about 98% of those were observed once. Of the sample, 0.3% is held by the ten largest clones.

This sample was included in a study of shared clonotypes between healthy human individuals (dated by TCRdb to 2020 to 2022). Background on the whole study: A couple of women and a few men aged 18 to 49 years were included in the cohort. Per donor, three plates each were used for CD4 naive and CD4 memory, two for CD8 naive, and one for CD8 memory. To estimate repertoire size and how much clonotype sharing occurs between individuals, the study deeply sequenced the blood TCR repertoires of about five healthy adults. Libraries were prepared and TCR repertoires were sequenced by different laboratories using diverse techniques, in order to increase sequencing depth and limit assay-specific biases. Each donor's leukapheresis produced roughly between about 0.9 and 9.5 billion PBMCs.

The full study reports these points: Naive subsets generally had larger estimated clonotype richness than memory subsets did. Incomplete sequencing was indicated by rarefaction of sorted-subset datasets, despite the large sequencing depth. The genetic and exposure-history diversity represented was limited by the small number of donors. Compared with non-shared clonotypes, the clonotypes found in all four sorted-subset donors had higher generation probabilities. Sampling was restricted to blood, and TCR repertoires in tissues likely differ from the TCR repertoires found in blood. Across a few donors, approximately 4.6% of naive CD4, approximately 4% of naive CD8, roughly 2.2% of memory CD4, and under 0.45% of memory CD8 clonotypes were shared. Pairwise subsampling led to the expectation that sequencing depth would affect the degree of clonotype sharing among donors.

This receptor chain uses TRBV9 and TRBJ2-3, and 7 junction bases match TRBD2. The sample consisted of naive CD8+ T cells sorted from blood. What this sample's cell subset or site label stands for: CD45RA+CCR7+. The TCR originated in a man aged 25-45 years in good health. The nucleotide sequence is given as TGTGCCAGCAGCGTAGGAGCGGGACGACGCACAGATACGCAGTATTTT. It encodes CASSVGAGRRTDTQYF.